This T cell receptor beta chain was observed in a study of CD8+CD57+ T cells in acquired aplastic anemia. Study at large: The study obtained an average of approximately 3 ug of DNA from sorted CD4+ and CD8+ cells. General study points: Any difference that existed in CD8+ Simpson's diversity between patients and controls was not significant. Shared by patients and controls, twenty-nine CD8+ CDR3s were abundant in patients.

This CDR3 spans 13 amino acids. Per germline, CDR1 KGHDR and CDR2 SFDVKD. The V segment lost 10 bases and the J segment 6 bases; nucleotides outside the gene matches: 10. The TCR beta profiling, which covered VDJ combination and CDR3 sequence, was carried out using genomic DNA as the template. TCRdb fed the reads into MiXCR, producing one record per CDR3 protein. The repertoire has 65,000 to 85,000 distinct CDR3 sequences, around 50% of them found once; the top ten carry around 8.3%. On this clonotype: The antigen is undetermined.

The chain is built from TRBV24-1 and TRBJ1-2; TRBD1 aligns across 7 bases. What was sequenced was sorted CD4+, CD8+, or CD8+CD57+ T cells (not recorded which) from PBMCs. This clonotype was sampled from a human donor in good health, serving as a control. The CDR3 sequence is CATSGRGLDGYTF. DNA for the CDR3: TGTGCCACTTCGGGGAGGGGGCTGGATGGCTACACCTTC.